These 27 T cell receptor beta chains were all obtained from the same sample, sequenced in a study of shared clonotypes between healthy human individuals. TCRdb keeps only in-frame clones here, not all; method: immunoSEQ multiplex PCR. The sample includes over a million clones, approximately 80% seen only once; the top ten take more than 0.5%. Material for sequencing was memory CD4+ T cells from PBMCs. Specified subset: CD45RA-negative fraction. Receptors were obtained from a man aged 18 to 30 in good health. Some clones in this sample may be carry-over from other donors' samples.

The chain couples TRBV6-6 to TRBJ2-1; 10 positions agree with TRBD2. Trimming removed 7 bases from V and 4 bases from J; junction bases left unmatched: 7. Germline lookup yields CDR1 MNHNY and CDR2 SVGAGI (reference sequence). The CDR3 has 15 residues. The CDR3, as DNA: TGTGCCAGCAAAGAGGGACTAGCGACTTACAATGAGCAGTTCTTC. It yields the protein CASKEGLATYNEQFF.

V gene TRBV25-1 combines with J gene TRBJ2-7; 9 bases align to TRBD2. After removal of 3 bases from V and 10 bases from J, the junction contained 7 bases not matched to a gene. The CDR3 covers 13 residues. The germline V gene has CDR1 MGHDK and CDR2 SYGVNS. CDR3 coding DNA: TGTGCCAGCAGTGAGCCGGGACTAGCCTTACAGTACTTC. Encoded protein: CASSEPGLALQYF.

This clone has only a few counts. The CDR3 bases are TGTGCCAGCAGCAAACCCGACAGGGCAAACACTGAAGCTTTCTTT. Translating gives CASSKPDRANTEAFF. This sequence joins TRBV21-1 and TRBJ1-1; the table names TRBD1, a call not compared with the DNA. TRBV21-1 is termed a pseudogene. The CDR3 is made up of 15 amino acids.

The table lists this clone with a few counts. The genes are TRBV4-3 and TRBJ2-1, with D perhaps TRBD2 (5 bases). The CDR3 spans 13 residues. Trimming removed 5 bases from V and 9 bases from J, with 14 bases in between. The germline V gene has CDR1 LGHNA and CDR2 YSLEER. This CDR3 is CASSSRTLGEQFF. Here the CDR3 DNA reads TGCGCCAGCAGCTCCAGGACTTTGGGTGAGCAGTTCTTC.

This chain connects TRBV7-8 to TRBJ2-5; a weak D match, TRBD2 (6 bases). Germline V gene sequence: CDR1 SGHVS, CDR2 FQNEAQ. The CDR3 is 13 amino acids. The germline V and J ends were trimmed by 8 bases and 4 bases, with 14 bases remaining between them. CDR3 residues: CASFQAGRETQYF. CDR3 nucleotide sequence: TGTGCCAGCTTCCAGGCGGGACGAGAGACCCAGTACTTC.

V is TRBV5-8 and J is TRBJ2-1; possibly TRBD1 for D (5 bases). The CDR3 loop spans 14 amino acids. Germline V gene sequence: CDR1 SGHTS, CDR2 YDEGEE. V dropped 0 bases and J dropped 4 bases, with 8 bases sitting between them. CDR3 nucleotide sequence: TGTGCCAGCAGCTTGGCCCGACAGTACAATGAGCAGTTCTTC. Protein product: CASSLARQYNEQFF.

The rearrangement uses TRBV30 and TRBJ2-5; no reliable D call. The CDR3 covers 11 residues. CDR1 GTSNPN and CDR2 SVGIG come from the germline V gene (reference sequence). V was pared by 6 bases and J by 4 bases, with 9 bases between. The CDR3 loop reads CACRIGETQYF. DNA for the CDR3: TGTGCCTGTAGGATCGGAGAGACCCAGTACTTC.

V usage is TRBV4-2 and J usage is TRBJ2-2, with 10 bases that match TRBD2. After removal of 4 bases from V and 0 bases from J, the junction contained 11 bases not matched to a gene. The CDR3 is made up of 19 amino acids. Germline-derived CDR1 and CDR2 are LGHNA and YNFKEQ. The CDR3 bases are TGTGCCAGCAGCCCCCGTATCCCTAGCGGGGGAACGAACACCGGGGAGCTGTTTTTT. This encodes CASSPRIPSGGTNTGELFF.

CDR3 in amino acids: CASSPSAGVRGEQYF. Written as DNA, the CDR3 is TGCGCCAGCAGCCCCAGCGCGGGAGTAAGGGGCGAGCAGTACTTC. This chain joins TRBV4-3 and TRBJ2-7; TRBD2 aligns across 7 bases. The CDR3 has 15 residues. From germline, CDR1 is LGHNA and CDR2 YSLEER. V lost 4 bases and J lost 6; bases outside the gene matches: 12.

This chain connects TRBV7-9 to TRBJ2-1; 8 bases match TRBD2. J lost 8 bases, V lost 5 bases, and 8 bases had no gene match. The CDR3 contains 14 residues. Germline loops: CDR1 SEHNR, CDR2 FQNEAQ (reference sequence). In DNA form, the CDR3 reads TGTGCCAGCAGCCACACGGGACTAGTCGATGAGCAGTTCTTC. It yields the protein CASSHTGLVDEQFF.

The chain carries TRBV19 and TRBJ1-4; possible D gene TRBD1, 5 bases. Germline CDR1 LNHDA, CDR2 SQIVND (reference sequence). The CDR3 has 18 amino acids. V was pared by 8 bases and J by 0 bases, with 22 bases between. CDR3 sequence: CASSPLAMAGATNEKLFF. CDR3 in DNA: TGTGCCAGTTCCCCCTTGGCAATGGCGGGGGCAACTAATGAAAAACTGTTTTTT.

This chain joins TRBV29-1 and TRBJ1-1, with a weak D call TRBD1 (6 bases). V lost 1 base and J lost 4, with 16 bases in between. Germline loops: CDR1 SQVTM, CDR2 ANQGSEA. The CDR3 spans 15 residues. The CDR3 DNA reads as TGCAGCGTTGAAGGCCAATCAACAGGGAGCACTGAAGCTTTCTTT. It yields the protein CSVEGQSTGSTEAFF.

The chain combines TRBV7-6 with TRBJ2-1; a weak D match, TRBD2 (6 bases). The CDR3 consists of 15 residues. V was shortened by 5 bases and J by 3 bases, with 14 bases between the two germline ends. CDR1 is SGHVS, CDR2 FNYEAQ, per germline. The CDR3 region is CASSKTSLYYNEQFF. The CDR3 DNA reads TGTGCCAGCAGCAAAACTAGCCTCTACTACAATGAGCAGTTCTTC.

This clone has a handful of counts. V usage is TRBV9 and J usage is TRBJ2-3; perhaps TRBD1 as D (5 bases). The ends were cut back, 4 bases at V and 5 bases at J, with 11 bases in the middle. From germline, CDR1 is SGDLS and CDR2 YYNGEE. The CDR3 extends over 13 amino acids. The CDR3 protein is CASSTPGIDTQYF. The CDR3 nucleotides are TGTGCCAGCAGCACGCCAGGGATAGATACGCAGTATTTT. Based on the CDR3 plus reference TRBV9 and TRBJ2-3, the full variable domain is DSGVTQTPKHLITATGQRVTLRCSPRSGDLSVYWYQQSLDQGLQFLIQYYNGEERAKGNILERFSAQQFPDLHSELNLSSLELGDSALYFCASSTPGIDTQYFGPGTRLTVL.

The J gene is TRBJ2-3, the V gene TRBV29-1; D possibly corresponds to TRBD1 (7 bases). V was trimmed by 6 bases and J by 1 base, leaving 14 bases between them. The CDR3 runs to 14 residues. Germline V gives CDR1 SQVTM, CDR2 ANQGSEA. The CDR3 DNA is TGCAGCGTGGAGGGGGCGCGGGGCACAGATACGCAGTATTTT. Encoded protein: CSVEGARGTDTQYF.

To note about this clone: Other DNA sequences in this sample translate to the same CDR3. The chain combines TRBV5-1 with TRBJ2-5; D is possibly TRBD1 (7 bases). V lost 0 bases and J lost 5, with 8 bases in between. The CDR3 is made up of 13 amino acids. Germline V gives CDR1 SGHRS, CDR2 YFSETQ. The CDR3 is CASSLAGGETQYF. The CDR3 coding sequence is TGCGCCAGCAGCTTGGCAGGGGGGGAGACCCAGTACTTC.

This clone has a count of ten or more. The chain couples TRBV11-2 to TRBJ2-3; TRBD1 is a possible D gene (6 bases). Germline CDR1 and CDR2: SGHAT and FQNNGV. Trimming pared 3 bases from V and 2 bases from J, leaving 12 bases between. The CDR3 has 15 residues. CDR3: CASSLPTGNTDTQYF. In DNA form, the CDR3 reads TGTGCCAGCAGCTTGCCGACAGGAAACACAGATACGCAGTATTTT.

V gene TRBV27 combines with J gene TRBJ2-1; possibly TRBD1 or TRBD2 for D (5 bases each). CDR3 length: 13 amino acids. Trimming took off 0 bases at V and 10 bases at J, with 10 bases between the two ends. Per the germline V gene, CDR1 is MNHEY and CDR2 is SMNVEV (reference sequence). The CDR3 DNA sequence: TGTGCCAGCAGTTTATCCGCCGGGACCGAGCAGTTCTTC. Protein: CASSLSAGTEQFF.

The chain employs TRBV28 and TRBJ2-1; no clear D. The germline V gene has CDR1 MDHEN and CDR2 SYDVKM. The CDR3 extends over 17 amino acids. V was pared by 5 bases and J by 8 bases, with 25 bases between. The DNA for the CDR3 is TGTGCCAGCAGTCCCCCGACGGGCTTACCCCCCGTTGATGAGCAGTTCTTC. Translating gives CASSPPTGLPPVDEQFF.

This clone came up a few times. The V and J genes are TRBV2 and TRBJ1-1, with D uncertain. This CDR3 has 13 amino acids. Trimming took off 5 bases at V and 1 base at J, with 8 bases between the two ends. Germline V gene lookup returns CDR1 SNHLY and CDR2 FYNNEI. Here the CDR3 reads CASSHDGNTEAFF. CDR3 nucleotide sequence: TGTGCCAGCAGTCATGACGGGAACACTGAAGCTTTCTTT.

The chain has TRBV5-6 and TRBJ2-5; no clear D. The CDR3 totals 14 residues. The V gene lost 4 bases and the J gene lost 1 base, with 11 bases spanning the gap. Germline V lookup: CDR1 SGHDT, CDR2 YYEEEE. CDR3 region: CASSAPLGQETQYF. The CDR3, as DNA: TGTGCCAGCAGCGCCCCCCTGGGCCAAGAGACCCAGTACTTC.

The CDR3 protein is CASRDTESSYEQYF. CDR3 sequence (DNA): TGTGCCAGCAGGGATACAGAAAGCTCCTACGAGCAGTACTTC. The genes are TRBV2 and TRBJ2-7; D not certain. The CDR3 covers 14 residues. In germline, CDR1 is SNHLY, CDR2 FYNNEI. V lost 6 bases and J 0 bases, leaving 12 bases between the germline ends.

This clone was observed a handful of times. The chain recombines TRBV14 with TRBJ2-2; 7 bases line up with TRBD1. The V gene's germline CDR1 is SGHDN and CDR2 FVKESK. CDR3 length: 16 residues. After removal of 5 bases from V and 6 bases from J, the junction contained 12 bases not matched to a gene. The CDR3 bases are TGTGCCAGCAGCGCTTTACAGGGGCGAAAAGCCGGGGAGCTGTTTTTT. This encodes CASSALQGRKAGELFF.

CDR3 in DNA: TGTGCCAGCAGCTTAGAAGCGGGAGCCCCGTCCGGGGAGCTGTTTTTT. This gives the protein CASSLEAGAPSGELFF. This chain connects TRBV7-9 to TRBJ2-2; 8 bases agree with TRBD2. The CDR3 extends over 16 amino acids. V gave up 1 base and J gave up 6 bases; unmatched junction bases: 7. The germline gives CDR1 SEHNR, CDR2 FQNEAQ (reference sequence).

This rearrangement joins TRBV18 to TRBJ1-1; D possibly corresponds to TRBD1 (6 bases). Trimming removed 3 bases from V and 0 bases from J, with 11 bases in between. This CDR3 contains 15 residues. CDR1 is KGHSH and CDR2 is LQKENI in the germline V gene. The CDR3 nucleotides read TGTGCCAGCTCACCGCAGGGGAGGGTGAACACTGAAGCTTTCTTT. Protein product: CASSPQGRVNTEAFF.

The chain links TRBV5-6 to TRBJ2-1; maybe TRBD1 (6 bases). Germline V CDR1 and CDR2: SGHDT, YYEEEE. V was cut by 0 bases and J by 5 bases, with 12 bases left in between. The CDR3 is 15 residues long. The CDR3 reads CASSLGRGRDNEQFF. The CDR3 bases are TGTGCCAGCAGCTTGGGCAGGGGCCGGGACAATGAGCAGTTCTTC.

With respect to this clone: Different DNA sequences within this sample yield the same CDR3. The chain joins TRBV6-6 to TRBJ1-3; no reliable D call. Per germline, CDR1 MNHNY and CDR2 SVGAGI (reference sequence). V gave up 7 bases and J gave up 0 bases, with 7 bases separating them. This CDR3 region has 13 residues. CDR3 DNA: TGTGCCAGCACAAGGAGCTCTGGAAACACCATATATTTT. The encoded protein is CASTRSSGNTIYF.